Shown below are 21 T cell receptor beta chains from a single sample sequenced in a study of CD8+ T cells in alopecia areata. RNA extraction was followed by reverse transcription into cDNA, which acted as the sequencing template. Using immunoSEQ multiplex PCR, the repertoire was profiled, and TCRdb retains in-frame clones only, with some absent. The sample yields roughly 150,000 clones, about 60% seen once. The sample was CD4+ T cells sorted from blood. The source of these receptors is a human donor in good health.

The CDR3 DNA sequence: TGTGCCAGCAGTACAGGGTGGTATACTGAAGCTTTCTTT. Its translation: CASSTGWYTEAFF. The rearrangement links TRBV2 to TRBJ1-1, with D maybe TRBD1 (6 bases). From germline, CDR1 is SNHLY and CDR2 FYNNEI. The CDR3 sequence is 13 residues long. The ends were cut back, 5 bases at V and 5 bases at J, with 12 bases in the middle.

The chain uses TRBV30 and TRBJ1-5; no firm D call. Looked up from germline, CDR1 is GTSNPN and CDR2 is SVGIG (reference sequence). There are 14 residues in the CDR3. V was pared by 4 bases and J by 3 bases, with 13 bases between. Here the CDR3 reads CAWTEGGLNQPQHF. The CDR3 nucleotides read TGTGCCTGGACTGAGGGCGGACTCAATCAGCCCCAGCATTTT.

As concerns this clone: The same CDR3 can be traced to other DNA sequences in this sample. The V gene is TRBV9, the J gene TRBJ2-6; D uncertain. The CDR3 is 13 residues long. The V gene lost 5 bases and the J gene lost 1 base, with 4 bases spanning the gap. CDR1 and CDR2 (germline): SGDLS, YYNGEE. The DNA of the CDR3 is TGTGCCAGCAGGAGGTCTGGGGCCAACGTCCTGACTTTC. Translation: CASRRSGANVLTF. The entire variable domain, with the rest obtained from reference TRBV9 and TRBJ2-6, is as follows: DSGVTQTPKHLITATGQRVTLRCSPRSGDLSVYWYQQSLDQGLQFLIQYYNGEERAKGNILERFSAQQFPDLHSELNLSSLELGDSALYFCASRRSGANVLTFGAGSRLTVL.

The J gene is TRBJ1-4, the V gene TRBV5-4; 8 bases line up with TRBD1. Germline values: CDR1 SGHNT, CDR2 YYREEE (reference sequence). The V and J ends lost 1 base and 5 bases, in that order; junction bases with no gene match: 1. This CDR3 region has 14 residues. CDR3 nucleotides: TGTGCCAGCAGCTTGCGACAGGGGAATGAAAAACTGTTTTTT. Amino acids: CASSLRQGNEKLFF.

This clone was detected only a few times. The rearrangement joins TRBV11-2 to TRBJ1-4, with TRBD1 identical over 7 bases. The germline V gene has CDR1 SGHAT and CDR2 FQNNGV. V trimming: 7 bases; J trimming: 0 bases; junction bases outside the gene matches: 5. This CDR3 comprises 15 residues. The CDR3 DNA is TGTGCCAGCAACAAACAGGGGACAACTAATGAAAAACTGTTTTTT. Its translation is CASNKQGTTNEKLFF.

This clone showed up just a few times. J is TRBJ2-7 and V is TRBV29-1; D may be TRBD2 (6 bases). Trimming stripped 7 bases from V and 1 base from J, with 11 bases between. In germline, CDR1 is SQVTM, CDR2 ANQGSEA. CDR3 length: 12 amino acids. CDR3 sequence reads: CSGRGLSYEQYF. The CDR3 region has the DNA TGCAGCGGGCGGGGTCTTTCCTACGAGCAGTACTTC.

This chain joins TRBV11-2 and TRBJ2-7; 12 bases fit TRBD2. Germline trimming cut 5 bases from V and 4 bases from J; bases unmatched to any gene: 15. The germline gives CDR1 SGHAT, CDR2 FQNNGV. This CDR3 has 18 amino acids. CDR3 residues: CASSPLGRLAGVGYEQYF. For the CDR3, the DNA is TGTGCCAGCAGCCCATTGGGCAGACTAGCGGGAGTTGGGTACGAGCAGTACTTC.

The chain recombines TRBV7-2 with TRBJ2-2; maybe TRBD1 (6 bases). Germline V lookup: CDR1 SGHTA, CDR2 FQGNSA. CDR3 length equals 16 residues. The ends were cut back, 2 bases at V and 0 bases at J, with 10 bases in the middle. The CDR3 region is CASSLIGTPNTGELFF. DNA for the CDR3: TGTGCCAGCAGCTTAATAGGGACACCGAACACCGGGGAGCTGTTTTTT. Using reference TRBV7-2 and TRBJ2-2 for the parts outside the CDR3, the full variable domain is GAGVSQSPSNKVTEKGKDVELRCDPISGHTALYWYRQSLGQGLEFLIYFQGNSAPDKSGLPSDRFSAERTGGSVSTLTIQRTQQEDSAVYLCASSLIGTPNTGELFFGEGSRLTVL.

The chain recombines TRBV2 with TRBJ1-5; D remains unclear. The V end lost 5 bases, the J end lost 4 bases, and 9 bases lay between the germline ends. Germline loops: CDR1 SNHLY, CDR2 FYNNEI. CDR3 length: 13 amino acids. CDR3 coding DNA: TGTGCCAGCAGTTTACTCCAGAATCAGCCCCAGCATTTT. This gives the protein CASSLLQNQPQHF.

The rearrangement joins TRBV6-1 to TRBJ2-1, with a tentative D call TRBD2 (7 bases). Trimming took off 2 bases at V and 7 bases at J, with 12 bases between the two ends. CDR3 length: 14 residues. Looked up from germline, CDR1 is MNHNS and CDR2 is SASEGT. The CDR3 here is CASSEQAGQNEQFF. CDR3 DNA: TGTGCCAGCAGTGAACAAGCGGGACAAAATGAGCAGTTCTTC.

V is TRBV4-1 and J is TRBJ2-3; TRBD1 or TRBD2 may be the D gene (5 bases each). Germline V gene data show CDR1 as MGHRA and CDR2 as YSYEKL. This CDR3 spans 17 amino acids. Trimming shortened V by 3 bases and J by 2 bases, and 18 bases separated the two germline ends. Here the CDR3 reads CASSHSGTISFTDTQYF. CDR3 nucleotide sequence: TGCGCCAGCAGCCACTCTGGGACCATAAGCTTCACAGATACGCAGTATTTT.

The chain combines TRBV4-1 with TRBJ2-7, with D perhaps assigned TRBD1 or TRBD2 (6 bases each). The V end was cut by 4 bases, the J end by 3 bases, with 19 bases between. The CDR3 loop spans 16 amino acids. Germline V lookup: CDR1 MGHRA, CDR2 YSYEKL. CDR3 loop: CASSPGYGGRFYEQYF. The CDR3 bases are TGCGCCAGCAGCCCAGGATATGGGGGGCGATTCTACGAGCAGTACTTC.

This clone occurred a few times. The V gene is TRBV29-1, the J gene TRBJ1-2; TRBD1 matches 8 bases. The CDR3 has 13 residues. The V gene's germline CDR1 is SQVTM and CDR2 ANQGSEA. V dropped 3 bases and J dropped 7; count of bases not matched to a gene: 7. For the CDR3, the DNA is TGCAGCGTTGACCGGACAGGGATCTCTGGCTACACCTTC. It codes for CSVDRTGISGYTF.

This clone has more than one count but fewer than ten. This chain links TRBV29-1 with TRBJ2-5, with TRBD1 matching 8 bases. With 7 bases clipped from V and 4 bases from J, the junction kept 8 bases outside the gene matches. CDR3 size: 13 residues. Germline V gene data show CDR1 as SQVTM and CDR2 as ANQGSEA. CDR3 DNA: TGCAGCGCACCTTCACAGGGGGGAGAGACCCAGTACTTC. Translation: CSAPSQGGETQYF.

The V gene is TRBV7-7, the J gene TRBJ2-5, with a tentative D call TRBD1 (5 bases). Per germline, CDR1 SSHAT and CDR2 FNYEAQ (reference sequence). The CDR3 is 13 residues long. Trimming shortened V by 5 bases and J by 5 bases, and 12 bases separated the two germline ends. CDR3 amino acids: CASSLRVMETQYF. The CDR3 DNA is TGTGCCAGCAGCCTCAGGGTTATGGAGACCCAGTACTTC.

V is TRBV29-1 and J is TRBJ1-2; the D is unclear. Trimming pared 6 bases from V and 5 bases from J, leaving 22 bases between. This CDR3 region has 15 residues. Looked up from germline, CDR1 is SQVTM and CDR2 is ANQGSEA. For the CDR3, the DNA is TGCAGCGTCCCTCAAGGGATGTCAGAGGGATATGGCTACACCTTC. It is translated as CSVPQGMSEGYGYTF.

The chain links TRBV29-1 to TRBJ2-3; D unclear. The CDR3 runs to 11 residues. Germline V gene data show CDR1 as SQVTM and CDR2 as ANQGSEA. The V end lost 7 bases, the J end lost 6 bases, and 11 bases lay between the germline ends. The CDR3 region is CSGLGWDTQYF. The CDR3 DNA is TGCAGCGGGCTGGGGTGGGATACGCAGTATTTT.

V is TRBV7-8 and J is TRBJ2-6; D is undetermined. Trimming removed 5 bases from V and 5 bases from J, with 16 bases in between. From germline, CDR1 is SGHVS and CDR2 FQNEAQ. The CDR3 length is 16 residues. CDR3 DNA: TGTGCCAGCAGCCCCCCGCCGTGGGTCAGGGCCAACGTCCTGACTTTC. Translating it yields CASSPPPWVRANVLTF.

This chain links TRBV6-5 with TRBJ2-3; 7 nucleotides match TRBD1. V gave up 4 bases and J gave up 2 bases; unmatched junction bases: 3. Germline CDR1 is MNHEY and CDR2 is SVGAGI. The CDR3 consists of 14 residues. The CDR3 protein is CASSSGQSTDTQYF. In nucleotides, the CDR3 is TGTGCCAGCAGTTCGGGACAGTCCACAGATACGCAGTATTTT.

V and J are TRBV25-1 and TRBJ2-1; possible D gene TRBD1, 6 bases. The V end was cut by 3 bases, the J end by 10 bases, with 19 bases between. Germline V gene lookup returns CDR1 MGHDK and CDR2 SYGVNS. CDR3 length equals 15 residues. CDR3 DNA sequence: TGTGCCAGCAGTGATCCCGGGACAATCAAGTCGGAGCAGTTCTTC. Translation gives CASSDPGTIKSEQFF.

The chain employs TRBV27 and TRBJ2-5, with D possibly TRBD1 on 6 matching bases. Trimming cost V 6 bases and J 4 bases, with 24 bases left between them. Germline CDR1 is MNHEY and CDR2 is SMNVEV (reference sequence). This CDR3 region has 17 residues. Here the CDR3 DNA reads TGTGCCAGCAGCAGCAAAAGAGGGGGTCCTGGGGGAGAGACCCAGTACTTC. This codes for CASSSKRGGPGGETQYF.